This is a list of T cell receptor beta chains from one sample in a study of blood T cells in healthy people across ages. TCRdb reanalysed the 5' RACE reads using MiXCR and keeps one entry per CDR3 protein. The table includes roughly 700,000 distinct CDR3 sequences, 45% to 50% detected once. The material sequenced was blood. The receptors originated from a woman in her fifties or sixties in good health. Both conserved end residues are part of each CDR3. D genes are given only for firm matches. Clone size, where shown, is once, few, many, or a class for clones that have expanded.

D gene	clone size	V gene	J gene	CDR3 protein	CDR3 DNA
.	.	TRBV18	TRBJ2-3	CASSPPVVRAQYF	TGTGCCAGCTCACCACCGGTGGTCCGGGCGCAGTATTTT
.	.	TRBV20-1	TRBJ2-7	CSVTRDGASYEQYF	TGCAGTGTGACACGGGACGGAGCCTCCTACGAGCAGTACTTC
TRBD1	few	TRBV29-1	TRBJ1-4	CSYRGGEKLFF	TGCAGTTACAGGGGTGGAGAAAAACTGTTTTTT
TRBD2	.	TRBV28	TRBJ2-1	CASSPPLGTSGSYNEQFF	TGTGCCAGCAGCCCCCCCCTCGGGACTAGCGGGAGCTACAATGAGCAGTTCTTC
TRBD1	few	TRBV7-2	TRBJ2-3	CASSAWIASGQGDTQYF	TGTGCCAGCAGCGCCTGGATTGCTAGCGGACAGGGGGATACGCAGTATTTT
.	many	TRBV27	TRBJ2-5	CASSPWGQETQYF	TGTGCCAGCAGCCCGTGGGGGCAAGAGACCCAGTACTTC
TRBD1	.	TRBV18	TRBJ2-7	CASSPPTGGTHEQYF	TGTGCCAGCTCACCTCCGACAGGGGGGACCCACGAGCAGTACTTC
.	.	TRBV24-1	TRBJ2-5	CATSPPGRAETQYF	TGTGCCACCAGCCCCCCAGGGCGGGCGGAGACCCAGTACTTC
.	.	TRBV7-2	TRBJ2-7	CASSLVGTQKSQYF	TGTGCCAGCAGCTTAGTGGGGACCCAGAAATCGCAGTACTTC
.	.	TRBV5-6	TRBJ2-2	CASSRRQTYTGELFF	TGTGCCAGCAGCCGGAGACAGACCTACACCGGGGAGCTGTTTTTT
.	.	TRBV12-3/TRBV12-4	TRBJ2-1	CASSLHSGAAYNEQFF	TGTGCCAGCAGTTTACACTCCGGGGCCGCCTACAATGAGCAGTTCTTC
.	once	TRBV11-1	TRBJ1-1	CASSVRVQLEAFF	TGTGCCAGCAGCGTAAGGGTCCAGCTTGAAGCTTTCTTT
TRBD2	.	TRBV5-4	TRBJ2-7	CASSLGSSGLNEQYF	TGTGCCAGCAGCTTGGGGTCTAGCGGGCTGAACGAGCAGTACTTC
.	few	TRBV28	TRBJ2-7	CASRPPRRGHLSSYEQYF	TGTGCCAGCCGGCCCCCGCGGCGGGGACATTTGAGCTCCTACGAGCAGTACTTC
.	.	TRBV11-2	TRBJ2-7	CASSPQGRGVDYEQYF	TGTGCCAGCAGCCCTCAAGGGCGGGGCGTCGACTACGAGCAGTACTTC
TRBD2	.	TRBV29-1	TRBJ2-1	CSVWGGVVNEQFF	TGCAGCGTTTGGGGGGGAGTTGTGAATGAGCAGTTCTTC
TRBD2	once	TRBV20-1	TRBJ2-3	CSAKREDLLDTQYF	TGCAGTGCTAAGCGGGAGGACCTTCTTGATACGCAGTATTTT
TRBD1	.	TRBV29-1	TRBJ2-3	CSDLTGGSTDTQYF	TGCAGCGACCTGACAGGGGGTTCCACAGATACGCAGTATTTT
.	many	TRBV13	TRBJ2-1	CASSPLARADNEQFF	TGTGCCAGCAGCCCCCTAGCGCGTGCTGACAATGAGCAGTTCTTC
TRBD2	.	TRBV11-3	TRBJ2-3	CASSPGPRLAVDTQYF	TGTGCCAGCAGCCCCGGGCCAAGACTAGCGGTAGATACGCAGTATTTT
.	.	TRBV19	TRBJ1-1	CASSIDLRPNTEAFF	TGTGCCAGTAGTATAGATCTTAGACCGAACACTGAAGCTTTCTTT
.	.	TRBV7-2	TRBJ2-7	CASSLDSAGYYEQYF	TGTGCCAGCAGCTTAGACTCTGCGGGGTACTACGAGCAGTACTTC
TRBD1	.	TRBV29-1	TRBJ2-5	CSVATGAGETQYF	TGCAGCGTTGCGACAGGGGCAGGCGAGACCCAGTACTTC
.	.	TRBV28	TRBJ1-1	CASSVGNRNTEAFF	TGTGCCAGCAGTGTGGGCAACCGGAACACTGAAGCTTTCTTT
.	few	TRBV5-6	TRBJ2-5	CASSLAAWEQYF	TGTGCCAGCAGCTTGGCGGCGTGGGAGCAGTACTTC
.	many	TRBV7-8	TRBJ2-7	CASSFRGPEDEQYF	TGTGCCAGCAGCTTTAGGGGCCCCGAGGACGAGCAGTACTTC
TRBD2	.	TRBV7-2	TRBJ2-1	CASSLALAGGSYNEQFF	TGTGCCAGCAGCTTAGCACTAGCGGGAGGCTCCTACAATGAGCAGTTCTTC
TRBD1	.	TRBV7-6	TRBJ1-2	CASSLGPGQGIYGYTF	TGTGCCAGCAGCTTAGGCCCGGGACAGGGGATCTATGGCTACACCTTC
.	.	TRBV5-1	TRBJ2-1	CASSLADKLTHNEQFF	TGCGCCAGCAGCTTGGCCGACAAGCTAACACACAATGAGCAGTTCTTC